These 17 T cell receptor beta chains were all obtained from the same sample, sequenced in a study of CD8 T cells in ankylosing spondylitis. TCRdb re-called the 5' RACE reads with MiXCR, one entry per CDR3 protein. The sample has 50,000 or so distinct CDR3 sequences, around 7.4% seen once. Sequenced input: blood, either unsorted or a sorted T cell fraction (not recorded which). The receptor source for this set is a female donor with ankylosing spondylitis or in good health (not recorded which).

The sample holds many counts of this clonotype. The genes are TRBV5-6 and TRBJ2-2; possible D gene TRBD2, 7 bases. Trimming took 6 bases from V and 5 from J, leaving 20 bases between them. This CDR3 is 16 amino acids long. Germline V gives CDR1 SGHDT, CDR2 YYEEEE. The CDR3 loop is CASILGGGHTTGELFF. In nucleotides, the CDR3 is TGTGCCAGCATCCTTGGGGGGGGGCATACAACCGGGGAGCTGTTTTTT.

This clonotype was counted only a few times. The chain couples TRBV7-3 to TRBJ1-2; 7 bases fit TRBD1. CDR1 and CDR2 (germline): SGHTA, FQGTGA. V trimming: 5 bases; J trimming: 3 bases; junction bases outside the gene matches: 6. The CDR3 runs to 14 residues. In DNA, the CDR3 is TGTGCCAGCAGCCAGGGGGGAACTCACTATGGCTACACCTTC. Translating it yields CASSQGGTHYGYTF.

The chain uses TRBV30 and TRBJ2-3, with D unclear. CDR1 and CDR2 (germline): GTSNPN, SVGIG (reference sequence). The V gene lost 3 bases and the J gene lost 6 bases, with 13 bases spanning the gap. The CDR3 covers 13 residues. This CDR3 is CAWRTGPLDTQYF. CDR3 bases: TGTGCCTGGAGGACCGGACCGCTCGATACGCAGTATTTT.

In its sample, this clonotype was seen many times. V and J are TRBV12-3 or TRBV12-4 and TRBJ1-1; D ambiguous. CDR3 length: 17 residues. V lost 5 bases, J lost 1 base, and 20 bases lay in between. CDR3: CASSPGLFYPKNTEAFF. CDR3 coding DNA: TGTGCCAGCAGTCCCGGTTTATTCTACCCCAAGAACACTGAAGCTTTCTTT.

This clonotype appeared many times. The chain joins TRBV12-3 or TRBV12-4 to TRBJ2-2; D is unclear. V gave up 5 bases and J gave up 3 bases, with 4 bases separating them. CDR3 length equals 12 residues. This CDR3 reads CASSHHTGELFF. The DNA of the CDR3 is TGTGCCAGCAGTCACCACACCGGGGAGCTGTTTTTT.

This clonotype has more than one count but fewer than ten. The J gene is TRBJ1-1, the V gene TRBV7-9, with D possibly being TRBD1 (5 bases). CDR1 SEHNR and CDR2 FQNEAQ come from the germline V gene (reference sequence). Trimming left V 5 bases short and J 7 bases short, with 14 bases between. This CDR3 is 13 amino acids long. The CDR3 region is CASSPLTGIEAFF. CDR3 bases: TGTGCCAGCAGCCCCCTAACAGGAATTGAAGCTTTCTTT.

There are many counts of this clonotype. The chain has TRBV12-3 or TRBV12-4 and TRBJ2-3; 8 nucleotides line up with TRBD1. The CDR3 runs 16 residues. After removal of 1 base from V and 7 bases from J, the junction contained 10 bases not matched to a gene. CDR3 nucleotides: TGTGCCAGCAGTTTAGGTTCCGGGACAGGCCTTAATACGCAGTATTTT. This encodes CASSLGSGTGLNTQYF.

The chain links TRBV20-1 to TRBJ1-5; D might be TRBD1 (5 bases). Germline V gives CDR1 DFQATT, CDR2 SNEGSKA (reference sequence). This CDR3 is 15 amino acids long. Deletions cut 3 bases from V and 0 bases from J, with 12 bases between. CDR3 sequence: CSASTDIYSNQPQHF. In nucleotides, the CDR3 is TGCAGTGCTAGTACGGACATCTATAGCAATCAGCCCCAGCATTTT.

This clonotype showed up just a few times. This chain links TRBV10-3 with TRBJ1-1; the D gene is possibly TRBD1 (5 bases). This CDR3 spans 17 amino acids. Germline values: CDR1 ENHRY, CDR2 SYGVKD. Trimming removed 2 bases from V and 0 bases from J, with 16 bases in between. The CDR3 DNA reads as TGTGCCATCAGTGAGACGGGGGGGTCGGGGTTGAACACTGAAGCTTTCTTT. Its protein product is CAISETGGSGLNTEAFF.

By share of the sample, this clonotype is medium-sized. The V and J genes are TRBV5-8 and TRBJ2-7; no definite D call. Germline V lookup: CDR1 SGHTS, CDR2 YDEGEE. V shed 2 bases and J shed 0 bases, with 12 bases lying between them. This CDR3 is built from 15 residues. CDR3 protein: CASSLGSWGSYEQYV. CDR3 DNA: TGTGCCAGCAGCTTAGGTTCTTGGGGCTCCTACGAGCAGTACGTC.

This clonotype was counted at least ten times. This sequence joins TRBV12-3 or TRBV12-4 and TRBJ2-2; possible D gene TRBD2, 5 bases. There are 16 residues in the CDR3. The V gene lost 8 bases and the J gene lost 3 bases, with 19 bases spanning the gap. The chain's CDR3 is CASCPWSGSDTGELFF. In DNA form, the CDR3 reads TGTGCCAGCTGCCCCTGGTCGGGGTCCGACACCGGGGAGCTGTTTTTT.

This clonotype has a count of ten or more. The chain carries TRBV5-4 and TRBJ1-2; tentative D call: TRBD1 (6 bases). With 0 bases removed from V and 4 bases from J, the gap between germline ends came to 13 bases. The CDR3 is 15 residues long. From germline, CDR1 is SGHNT and CDR2 YYREEE (reference sequence). This chain's CDR3 is CASSLAGVLSYGYTF. The CDR3 nucleotides are TGTGCCAGCAGCTTGGCAGGGGTCCTGTCCTATGGCTACACCTTC.

The chain carries TRBV19 and TRBJ2-7; no definite D call. Trimming stripped 5 bases from V and 6 bases from J, with 11 bases between. CDR1 LNHDA and CDR2 SQIVND come from the germline V gene (reference sequence). CDR3 length: 12 amino acids. CDR3 coding DNA: TGTGCCAGTAGTGATTGGGTGGGCGAGCAGTACTTC. It codes for CASSDWVGEQYF.

The chain employs TRBV5-1 and TRBJ2-3; D is undetermined. This CDR3 has 14 amino acids. Trimming stripped 6 bases from V and 2 bases from J, with 13 bases between. The germline CDR1 and CDR2 sequences are SGHRS and YFSETQ. DNA of the CDR3: TGCGCCAGCAATCTGGTGGGGTACACAGATACGCAGTATTTT. Translated, it gives CASNLVGYTDTQYF.

This clonotype was seen at least ten times. The chain couples TRBV29-1 to TRBJ1-1; possibly TRBD1 for D (6 bases). CDR1 SQVTM and CDR2 ANQGSEA come from the germline V gene. This CDR3 region has 13 residues. V was trimmed by 6 bases and J by 5 bases, leaving 16 bases between them. The DNA of the CDR3 is TGCAGCGTCCCCGGGGGGGCGAGGACTGAAGCTTTCTTT. It encodes CSVPGGARTEAFF.

The chain carries TRBV5-1 and TRBJ2-5; D ambiguous. Germline assignment: CDR1 SGHRS and CDR2 YFSETQ. This CDR3 contains 14 residues. V lost 3 bases and J 4 bases, leaving 13 bases between the germline ends. Here the CDR3 reads CASSYQGLTETQYF. CDR3 DNA sequence: TGCGCCAGCAGCTACCAAGGGCTAACAGAGACCCAGTACTTC.

This clonotype was counted at least ten times. V usage is TRBV11-2 and J usage is TRBJ1-5, with no clear D. This CDR3 has 15 amino acids. Trimming cost V 1 base and J 2 bases, with 9 bases left between them. Germline V gene data show CDR1 as SGHAT and CDR2 as FQNNGV. Written as DNA, the CDR3 is TGTGCCAGCAGCTTAGGCATTTACGGCAATCAGCCCCAGCATTTT. Its protein is CASSLGIYGNQPQHF.